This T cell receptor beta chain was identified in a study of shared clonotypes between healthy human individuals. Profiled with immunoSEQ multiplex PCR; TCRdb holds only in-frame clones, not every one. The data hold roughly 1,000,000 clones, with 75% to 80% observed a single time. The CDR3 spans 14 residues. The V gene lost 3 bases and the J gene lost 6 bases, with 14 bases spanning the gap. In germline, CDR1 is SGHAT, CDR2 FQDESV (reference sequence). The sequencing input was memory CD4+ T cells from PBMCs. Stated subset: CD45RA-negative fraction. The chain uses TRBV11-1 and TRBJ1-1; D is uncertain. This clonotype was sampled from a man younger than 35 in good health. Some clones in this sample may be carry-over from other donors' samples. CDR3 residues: CASSFSVSDAEAFF. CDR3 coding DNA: TGTGCCAGCAGCTTCTCTGTTAGTGACGCTGAAGCTTTCTTT.